This T cell receptor (beta chain) was captured in a study of blood T cells in healthy people across ages. Turning to the study itself: About one barcoded beta molecule per two T cells was the capture yield of template switching.

Trimming pared 3 bases from V and 4 bases from J, leaving 6 bases between. Germline V gene lookup returns CDR1 SGHVS and CDR2 FQNEAQ. The length of the CDR3 is 12 residues. On this clonotype: Its specificity is unknown. Being one base from a much bigger clone, this may be a read error.

The study, taken as a whole, reports: Conclusively comparing naive with antigen-experienced cells was impossible with unsorted PBMCs.

A second about 7 to 11 cycle PCR used barcoded and J-beta primers. A 12-random-nucleotide template-switch adaptor tagged each cDNA molecule. TCRdb itself ran the 5' RACE reads through MiXCR, one entry per CDR3 protein. The data show roughly 1.6 million distinct CDR3 sequences, with 30% to 35% seen just once and 11% held by the top ten. The receptor was isolated from a woman aged 30 to 39 in good health. V gene TRBV7-8 combines with J gene TRBJ1-1; no clear D gene. The sample comprised blood. The CDR3 nucleotides read TGTGCCAGCAGCTTTGTGAGCACTGAAGCTTTCTTT. Encoded protein: CASSFVSTEAFF.